This TCR beta chain was documented in a study of T cells in localized non-small cell lung cancer. Study-level results: Measurement of T cell clonality placed uninvolved adjacent lung highest, above the level in tumor.

On this clone itself: No antigen is known for it.

CDR3 length: 15 residues. Germline values: CDR1 MDHEN, CDR2 SYDVKM. Unmatched junction bases numbered 4, after V lost 3 bases and J lost 2 bases. Sequencing was performed with immunoSEQ multiplex PCR; in TCRdb, only in-frame clones are kept and a portion is missing. The sample gives 25,000 to 35,000 clones, about 90% of which show up once; around 2.1% is in the top ten. The rearrangement uses TRBV28 and TRBJ1-2; TRBD1 aligns across 9 bases. The source is a female donor over 55 with stage I lung adenocarcinoma. The source material was peripheral blood, sampled before any cancer treatment. CDR3 in DNA: TGTGCCAGCAGTTTGACCGGGACAGGGAACTATGGCTACACCTTC. This sequence encodes CASSLTGTGNYGYTF.